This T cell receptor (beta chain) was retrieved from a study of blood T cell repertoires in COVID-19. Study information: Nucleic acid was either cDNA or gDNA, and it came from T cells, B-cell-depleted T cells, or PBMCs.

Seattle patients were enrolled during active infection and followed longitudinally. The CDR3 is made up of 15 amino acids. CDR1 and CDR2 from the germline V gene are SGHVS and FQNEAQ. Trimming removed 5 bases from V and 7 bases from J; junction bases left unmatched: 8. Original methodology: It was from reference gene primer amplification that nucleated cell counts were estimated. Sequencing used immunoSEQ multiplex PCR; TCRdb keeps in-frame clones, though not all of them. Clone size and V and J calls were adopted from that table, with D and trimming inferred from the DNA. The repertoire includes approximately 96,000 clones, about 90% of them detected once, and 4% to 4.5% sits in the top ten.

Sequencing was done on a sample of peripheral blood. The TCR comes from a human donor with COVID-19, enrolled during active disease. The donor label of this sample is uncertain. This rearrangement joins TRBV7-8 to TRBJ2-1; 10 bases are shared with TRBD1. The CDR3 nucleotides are TGTGCCAGCAGCCGTGGACAGGGGGTTGTAAATGAGCAGTTCTTC. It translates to CASSRGQGVVNEQFF.